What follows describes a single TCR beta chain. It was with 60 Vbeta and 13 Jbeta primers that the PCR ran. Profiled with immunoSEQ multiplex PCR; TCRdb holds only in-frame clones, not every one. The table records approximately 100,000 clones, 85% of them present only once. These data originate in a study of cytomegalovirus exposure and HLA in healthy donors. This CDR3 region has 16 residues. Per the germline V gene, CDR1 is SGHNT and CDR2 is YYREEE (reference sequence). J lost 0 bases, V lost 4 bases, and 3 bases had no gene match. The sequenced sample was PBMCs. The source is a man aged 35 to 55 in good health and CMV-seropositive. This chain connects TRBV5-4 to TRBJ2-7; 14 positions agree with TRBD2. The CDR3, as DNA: TGTGCCAGCAGCCCGGGGACTAGCGGGAGCTCCTACGAGCAGTACTTC. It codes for CASSPGTSGSSYEQYF.